This TCR beta chain appears in the sequencing data of a study of T cell responses to AZD1222 COVID-19 vaccine. Study details: Second doses that came at about 4 or about 12 weeks were put together. Findings of the study overall: Repertoires were collected only later (after the peak T cell response had occurred). Receipt of two AZD1222 doses was followed by a rise in Spike-specific TCR breadth and depth. The donor cohort was predominantly white British with a female majority, and clonal diversity may have been underestimated.

The CDR3 has 13 amino acids. V lost 1 base and J 10 bases, leaving 11 bases between the germline ends. TCRdb's table, derived via immunoSEQ multiplex PCR, lists solely in-frame clones and lacks some. The repertoire holds some 96,000 clones, with 89% as singletons. This clone was detected once. Its antigen remains unknown. V and J are TRBV12-3 or TRBV12-4 and TRBJ2-1; perhaps TRBD1 as D (5 bases). The material sequenced was peripheral blood, taken on day 0 of AZD1222 vaccination. The receptor was derived from an adult in good health. As DNA, the CDR3 is TGTGCCAGCAGTTTAGGGCAGGGCGGCGAGCAGTTCTTC. Its protein product is CASSLGQGGEQFF.